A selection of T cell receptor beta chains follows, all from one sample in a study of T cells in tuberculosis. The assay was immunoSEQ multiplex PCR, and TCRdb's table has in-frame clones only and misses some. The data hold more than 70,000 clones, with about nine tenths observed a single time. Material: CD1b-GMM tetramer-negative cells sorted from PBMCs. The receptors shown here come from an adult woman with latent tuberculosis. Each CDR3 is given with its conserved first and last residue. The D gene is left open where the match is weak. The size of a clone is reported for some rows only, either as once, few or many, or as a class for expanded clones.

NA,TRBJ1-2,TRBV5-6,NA,CASSSGVANYGYTF,TGTGCCAGCAGTTCGGGGGTAGCTAACTATGGCTACACCTTC
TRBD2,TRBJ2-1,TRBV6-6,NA,CASSYSPAGVNEQFF,TGTGCCAGCAGTTACTCGCCAGCGGGGGTAAATGAGCAGTTCTTC
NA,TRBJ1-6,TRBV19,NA,CASTGGRVYSPLHF,TGTGCCAGTACCGGCGGCAGGGTGTATTCACCCCTCCACTTT
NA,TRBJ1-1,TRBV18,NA,CASSPSSIGAGAVGNTEAFF,TGTGCCAGCTCACCCTCTTCAATTGGTGCGGGGGCGGTGGGGAACACTGAAGCTTTCTTT
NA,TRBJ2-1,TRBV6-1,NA,CASSEATGYEQFF,TGTGCCAGCAGTGAAGCCACAGGGTATGAGCAGTTCTTC
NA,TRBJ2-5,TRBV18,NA,CASSPFVGAGETQYF,TGTGCCAGCTCACCATTTGTGGGGGCCGGTGAGACCCAGTACTTC
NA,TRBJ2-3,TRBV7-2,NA,CASRSAGLDTQYF,TGTGCCAGCCGCTCGGCGGGGCTAGATACGCAGTATTTT
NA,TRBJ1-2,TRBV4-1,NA,CASSRTDSNGYTF,TGCGCCAGCAGCCGGACGGACAGCAATGGCTACACCTTC
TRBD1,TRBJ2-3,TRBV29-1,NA,CSAEQGRTDTQYF,TGCAGCGCCGAACAGGGGCGCACAGATACGCAGTATTTT
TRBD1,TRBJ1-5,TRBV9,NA,CASSVGPQGEDQPQHF,TGTGCCAGCAGCGTAGGTCCCCAGGGGGAAGATCAGCCCCAGCATTTT
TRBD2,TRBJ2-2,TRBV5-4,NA,CASSLDLAGGRSGELFF,TGTGCCAGCAGCTTGGATCTAGCGGGGGGGAGGAGCGGGGAGCTGTTTTTT
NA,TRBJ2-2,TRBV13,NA,CASSSRGTPSNTGELFF,TGTGCCAGCAGCTCCCGCGGGACTCCTTCGAACACCGGGGAGCTGTTTTTT
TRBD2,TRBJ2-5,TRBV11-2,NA,CASSVSGTPETQYF,TGTGCCAGCAGCGTTAGCGGGACTCCGGAGACCCAGTACTTC
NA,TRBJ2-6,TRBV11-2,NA,CASSLVAGALFSGANVLTF,TGTGCCAGCAGCTTAGTTGCAGGCGCGCTTTTCTCTGGGGCCAACGTCCTGACTTTC
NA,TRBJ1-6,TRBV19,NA,CASNVGGTSPPLHF,TGTGCCAGTAACGTAGGGGGGACTAGTCCACCCCTCCACTTT
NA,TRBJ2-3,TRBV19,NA,CASSPPGGANTDTQYF,TGTGCCAGTAGTCCACCGGGCGGGGCTAACACAGATACGCAGTATTTT
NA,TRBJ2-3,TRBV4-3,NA,CASSQALAVDTQYF,NA
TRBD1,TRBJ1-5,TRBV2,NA,CASRGTGQQPQHF,TGTGCCAGCAGAGGGACAGGGCAACAGCCCCAGCATTTT
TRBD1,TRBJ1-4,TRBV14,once,CASSPTTGWKKLFF,TGTGCCAGCAGCCCGACGACAGGGTGGAAAAAACTGTTTTTT
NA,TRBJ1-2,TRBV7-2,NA,CASSLAVSNYGYTF,TGTGCCAGCAGCTTAGCTGTGAGTAACTATGGCTACACCTTC
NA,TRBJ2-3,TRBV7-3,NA,CASSLMGGSTDTQYF,TGTGCCAGCAGCTTAATGGGGGGAAGCACAGATACGCAGTATTTT
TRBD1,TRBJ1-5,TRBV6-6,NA,CASRRGQVNQPQHF,TGTGCCAGCAGGAGAGGACAGGTCAATCAGCCCCAGCATTTT
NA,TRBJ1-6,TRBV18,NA,CASSPTQVPDSPLHF,TGTGCCAGCTCCCCAACACAGGTGCCGGATTCACCCCTCCACTTT
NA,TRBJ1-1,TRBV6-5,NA,CASSTGHLNTEAFF,TGTGCCAGCAGCACGGGACACCTGAACACTGAAGCTTTCTTT
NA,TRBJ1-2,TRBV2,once,CASSEWRDGGYTF,TGTGCCAGCAGTGAATGGAGGGACGGTGGCTACACCTTC
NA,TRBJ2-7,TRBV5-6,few,CASSLPGTTEQYF,TGTGCCAGCAGCCTCCCCGGGACAACCGAGCAGTACTTC
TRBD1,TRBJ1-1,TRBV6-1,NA,CASSNRGTDTEAFF,TGTGCCAGCAGTAACAGGGGGACGGACACTGAAGCTTTCTTT
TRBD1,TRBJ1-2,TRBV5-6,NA,CAIGTGANNYGYTF,TGTGCCATTGGGACAGGCGCTAATAACTATGGCTACACCTTC
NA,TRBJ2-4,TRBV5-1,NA,CASSLGGVPTENIQYF,TGCGCCAGCAGCTTGGGCGGCGTCCCGACCGAAAACATTCAGTACTTC
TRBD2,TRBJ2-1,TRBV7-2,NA,CASSLRLAGGRFF,TGTGCCAGCAGCCTAAGGTTAGCGGGGGGGCGGTTCTTC
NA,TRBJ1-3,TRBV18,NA,CASSPPVSGARGNTIYF,TGTGCCAGCTCACCACCTGTCTCAGGGGCGCGAGGAAACACCATATATTTT